This T cell receptor beta chain emerged from a study of CD8 T cells in Susac syndrome. CD8+ and CD4+ T cells from blood underwent TCR beta sequencing. Negative isolation was applied to CD8+ and CD4+ T cells, and FACS enrichment was applied to TEMRA cells. It was with random hexamers that about 0.45 to 1 ug RNA was reverse transcribed. Across 54 Vbeta and 13 Jbeta, immunoSEQ multiplex PCR amplified TCR beta CDR3. TCRdb itself ran the immunoSEQ multiplex PCR reads through MiXCR, one entry per CDR3 protein. The data contain around 150,000 distinct CDR3 sequences, 80% to 95% of them seen just once; the ten biggest clones take up over 0.11%. Germline V lookup: CDR1 SGHDT, CDR2 YYEEEE. The CDR3 totals 14 residues. The J segment lost 5 bases and the V segment lost 5 bases, leaving 9 bases of the junction unmatched.

The clonotype was recovered from a human donor in good health. What was sequenced was CD4+ T cells from PBMCs. The V call is TRBV5-6, the J call TRBJ2-5, with TRBD1 identical over 7 bases. CDR3 DNA sequence: TGTGCCAGCAGTCGTAGGGGGCGCGGGGAGACCCAGTACTTC. This sequence encodes CASSRRGRGETQYF.